A single sample is the source of the 17 T cell receptor beta chains below, sequenced in a study of metastatic and nonmetastatic thyroid tumors. TCRdb reprocessed the PCR reads via MiXCR. The table has approximately 90,000 clones, more than 9.5% seen once. Not a single patient had been given any form of treatment at any point before undergoing thyroid surgery. The sequenced sample consisted of blood. Receptors were obtained from a female donor with papillary thyroid cancer or a benign thyroid nodule (not recorded which). Some clones in this sample may be carry-over from other donors' samples.

This clone was detected ten times or more. This chain connects TRBV14 to TRBJ2-7; perhaps TRBD1 as D (6 bases). This CDR3 is built from 13 residues. The V end lost 4 bases, the J end lost 5 bases, and 12 bases lay between the germline ends. CDR1 and CDR2 from the germline V gene are SGHDN and FVKESK. This CDR3 is CASSLSQGNEQYF. CDR3 in DNA: TGTGCCAGCAGCCTATCACAGGGTAACGAGCAGTACTTC.

This clone was observed a handful of times. The chain employs TRBV5-4 and TRBJ1-5, with D maybe TRBD1 (5 bases). This CDR3 region has 13 residues. CDR1 and CDR2 (germline): SGHNT, YYREEE (reference sequence). V dropped 4 bases and J dropped 4 bases, with 9 bases sitting between them. CDR3 nucleotide sequence: TGTGCCAGCAGCGGCGGGGCTAATCAGCCCCAGCATTTT. Translation: CASSGGANQPQHF.

The table lists this clone with many counts. The rearrangement uses TRBV27 and TRBJ2-2; 7 bases fit TRBD2. In germline, CDR1 is MNHEY, CDR2 SMNVEV (reference sequence). The CDR3 runs to 15 residues. V trimming: 3 bases; J trimming: 2 bases; junction bases outside the gene matches: 3. In nucleotides, the CDR3 is TGTGCCAGCAGTTTGTCTAGCGGAAACACCGGGGAGCTGTTTTTT. It is translated as CASSLSSGNTGELFF.

The sample holds a few counts of this clone. The chain carries TRBV28 and TRBJ2-3; D may match TRBD1 or TRBD2 (5 bases each). There are 17 residues in the CDR3. The germline V gene encodes CDR1 MDHEN and CDR2 SYDVKM. Trimming stripped 5 bases from V and 4 bases from J, with 22 bases between. The CDR3 DNA reads TGTGCCAGCAGTCTACAAGCAGGGAGCGACATTCCAGATACGCAGTATTTT. Its protein product is CASSLQAGSDIPDTQYF. The full variable domain, its missing parts supplied by reference TRBV28 and TRBJ2-3, is DVKVTQSSRYLVKRTGEKVFLECVQDMDHENMFWYRQDPGLGLRLIYFSYDVKMKEKGDIPEGYSVSREKKERFSLILESASTNQTSMYLCASSLQAGSDIPDTQYFGPGTRLTVL.

About this clone: A much bigger clone sits one base away, suggesting this may be a read error. This rearrangement joins TRBV20-1 to TRBJ2-7; D is tentatively TRBD1 or TRBD2 (6 bases each). Germline V gene lookup returns CDR1 DFQATT and CDR2 SNEGSKA (reference sequence). V dropped 5 bases and J dropped 5 bases, with 19 bases sitting between them. The CDR3 totals 14 residues. CDR3 sequence: CSAYSGTGAHEQYF. DNA for the CDR3: TGCAGTGCTTATTCCGGGACGGGGGCCCACGAGCAGTACTTC.

This clone appeared many times. The chain couples TRBV11-2 to TRBJ2-5, with D hard to call. CDR1 is SGHAT and CDR2 is FQNNGV in the germline V gene. The CDR3 covers 13 residues. V was cut by 3 bases and J by 5 bases, with 10 bases left in between. CDR3 nucleotide sequence: TGTGCCAGCAGCTTTGGCGAGGTGGAGACCCAGTACTTC. As protein: CASSFGEVETQYF. Variable domain in full (rest from reference TRBV11-2 and TRBJ2-5): EAGVAQSPRYKIIEKRQSVAFWCNPISGHATLYWYQQILGQGPKLLIQFQNNGVVDDSQLPKDRFSAERLKGVDSTLKIQPAKLEDSAVYLCASSFGEVETQYFGPGTRLLVL.

The sample holds many counts of this clone. The chain uses TRBV2 and TRBJ2-6, with unresolved D. CDR3 length: 15 amino acids. Germline V lookup: CDR1 SNHLY, CDR2 FYNNEI. V shed 5 bases and J shed 2 bases, with 10 bases lying between them. CDR3 in DNA: TGTGCCAGCAGTCCATTATTGGCTGGGGCCAACGTCCTGACTTTC. Translated: CASSPLLAGANVLTF.

This clone came up many times. A much larger clone differs from this one at a single base, so this may be a read error. This rearrangement joins TRBV6-1 to TRBJ2-1; 11 bases fit TRBD2. Germline CDR1 reads MNHNS; CDR2 reads SASEGT. V lost 4 bases, J lost 6 bases, and 2 bases stayed unmatched. The CDR3 runs 14 residues. CDR3 residues: CASSGLAGSNEQFF. The CDR3 DNA follows: TGTGCCAGCAGTGGACTAGCGGGGAGCAATGAGCAGTTCTTC.

At least ten counts were recorded for this clone. The gene calls are TRBV29-1 and TRBJ1-1, with D maybe TRBD1 (5 bases). The ends were cut back, 2 bases at V and 5 bases at J, with 12 bases in the middle. The V gene's germline CDR1 is SQVTM and CDR2 ANQGSEA. The CDR3 contains 13 residues. CDR3 in amino acids: CSVETKEGTEAFF. DNA of the CDR3: TGCAGCGTTGAAACAAAGGAGGGGACTGAAGCTTTCTTT.

This clone has a count of ten or more. CDR3 bases: TGCGCCAGCAGCCAAGAAGTCCACGGGGGCCGCGGAGAAAAACTGTTTTTT. Translating gives CASSQEVHGGRGEKLFF. The V call is TRBV4-3, the J call TRBJ1-4, with D perhaps TRBD1 (6 bases). V was trimmed by 0 bases and J by 8 bases, leaving 19 bases between them. Germline lookup yields CDR1 LGHNA and CDR2 YSLEER. This CDR3 is built from 17 residues.

This clone was observed many times. Other DNA sequences in this specimen translate into the identical CDR3. V usage is TRBV3-1 and J usage is TRBJ2-1; D might be TRBD2 (6 bases). This CDR3 is built from 15 residues. In germline, CDR1 is LGHDT, CDR2 YNNKEL (reference sequence). The germline V and J ends were trimmed by 1 base and 8 bases, with 15 bases remaining between them. The CDR3 coding sequence is TGTGCCAGCAGCCAAGCGGGGGTGCTGATCCATGAGCAGTTCTTC. Protein sequence: CASSQAGVLIHEQFF.

As concerns this clone: Being one base from a much bigger clone, this may be a read error. The rearrangement joins TRBV9 to TRBJ1-3; D gene uncertain. This CDR3 is 15 amino acids long. CDR1 and CDR2 (germline): SGDLS, YYNGEE. Trimming shortened V by 7 bases and J by 2 bases, and 16 bases separated the two germline ends. The CDR3 nucleotides are TGTGCCAGCCGACCATGGGTAGGGCCTGGAAACACCATATATTTT. As protein: CASRPWVGPGNTIYF.

There are a few counts of this clone. The chain links TRBV20-1 to TRBJ1-3; D is undetermined. Trimming shortened V by 1 base and J by 4 bases, and 11 bases separated the two germline ends. Germline CDR1 and CDR2: DFQATT and SNEGSKA (reference sequence). This CDR3 contains 14 residues. CDR3 DNA sequence: TGCAGTGCTAGAGGCGGGGTCACAGGAAACACCATATATTTT. Its protein is CSARGGVTGNTIYF.

Many counts were recorded for this clone. Other nucleotide sequences from this sample produce the same CDR3. CDR3 nucleotides: TGCGCCAGCAGCCAAGGGGATAGCGGGAGCGAGCAGTACTTC. This encodes CASSQGDSGSEQYF. This rearrangement joins TRBV4-1 to TRBJ2-7; 9 nucleotides align to TRBD2. The CDR3 is 14 amino acids. Germline V gene lookup returns CDR1 MGHRA and CDR2 YSYEKL. The V segment lost 1 base and the J segment 6 bases; nucleotides outside the gene matches: 4.

This clone was counted many times. This chain joins TRBV9 and TRBJ1-6; no reliable D call. The CDR3 covers 15 residues. CDR1 is SGDLS and CDR2 is YYNGEE in the germline V gene. Trimming cost V 0 bases and J 7 bases, with 11 bases left between them. The CDR3 protein is CASSVGLIGNSPLHF. In DNA, the CDR3 is TGTGCCAGCAGCGTAGGTCTCATCGGCAATTCACCCCTCCACTTT.

Many counts were recorded for this clone. The chain employs TRBV30 and TRBJ1-3, with no clear D. The V end lost 4 bases, the J end lost 2 bases, and 12 bases lay between the germline ends. Germline lookup yields CDR1 GTSNPN and CDR2 SVGIG (reference sequence). The CDR3 spans 14 residues. In DNA, the CDR3 is TGTGCCTGGATACGGCAAGGGCCTGGAAACACCATATATTTT. It codes for CAWIRQGPGNTIYF.

In this sample, this clone turned up a few times. One base away lies a much larger clone, so this may be a sequencing read error. The V and J genes are TRBV27 and TRBJ1-4; D is unresolved. The V gene's germline CDR1 is MNHEY and CDR2 SMNVEV (reference sequence). CDR3 length equals 17 residues. The CDR3 coding sequence is TGTGTCGGATTAGTTTGTCTGAGTCCCCCAACTAATGAAAAACTGTTTTTT. Protein sequence: CVGLVCLSPPTNEKLFF.